This T cell receptor beta chain was sequenced in a study of cytomegalovirus exposure and HLA in healthy donors. On the study more broadly: A later analysis reported the same platform for the 120 validation repertoires and the 500 to 750 first-cohort repertoires. Study-wide findings and caveats: A subsequent analysis found that TCR clusters from the first cohort also tended to co-occur in the roughly 120 validation repertoires, with approximately 94% of cluster scores above 0. As was reported, the classifier diagnosed cytomegalovirus status with high specificity and sensitivity.

The V end lost 10 bases, the J end lost 3 bases, and 16 bases lay between the germline ends. This CDR3 is built from 13 residues. Germline values: CDR1 MNHEY, CDR2 SMNVEV (reference sequence). This clone was observed a handful of times. What it binds is not known. Repertoires were generated with immunoSEQ multiplex PCR, while TCRdb's copy carries only in-frame clones and drops some. The profile shows about 150,000 clones, 65% to 90% of them singletons. The source is a man between 18 and 29 years old in good health and CMV-seropositive. V and J are TRBV27 and TRBJ2-7; D uncertain. Sequences were obtained from PBMCs. The CDR3 DNA reads TGTGCCACCCGGTCGAGCAGGAACTACGAGCAGTACTTC. This sequence encodes CATRSSRNYEQYF.